What follows are 30 T cell receptor beta chains derived from one specimen sequenced in a study of cytomegalovirus exposure and HLA in healthy donors. The repertoire was sequenced with immunoSEQ multiplex PCR; TCRdb's copy has only in-frame clones and lacks some. Here the sample spans 330,000 or so clones, approximately 90% being singletons. The sequencing input was PBMCs. Receptors were obtained from a woman aged 18 to 35 in good health and CMV-seronegative.

This chain links TRBV5-1 with TRBJ1-3; TRBD1 is a possible D gene (6 bases). The CDR3 spans 15 residues. V lost 2 bases to trimming and J lost 0 bases, with 9 bases between them. The germline V gene has CDR1 SGHRS and CDR2 YFSETQ. CDR3 nucleotides: TGCGCCAGCAGCTTCGGACAGAGCTCTGGAAACACCATATATTTT. Translation gives CASSFGQSSGNTIYF.

The CDR3 loop reads CASSPGQNYEQYF. In DNA, the CDR3 is TGTGCCAGCTCACCCGGACAAAACTACGAGCAGTACTTC. The rearrangement links TRBV18 to TRBJ2-7; D possibly corresponds to TRBD1 (5 bases). The CDR3 is made up of 13 amino acids. Germline assignment: CDR1 KGHSH and CDR2 LQKENI. V lost 3 bases and J 3 bases, leaving 9 bases between the germline ends.

J is TRBJ2-2 and V is TRBV5-1, with D tentatively TRBD2 (6 bases). The CDR3 runs 14 residues. Germline CDR1 SGHRS, CDR2 YFSETQ. The V gene lost 0 bases and the J gene lost 7 bases, with 10 bases spanning the gap. The chain's CDR3 is CASSLDGGNGELFF. The CDR3 DNA is TGCGCCAGCAGCTTGGATGGGGGGAACGGGGAGCTGTTTTTT.

The chain recombines TRBV6-5 with TRBJ2-7; D gene ambiguous. The CDR3 length is 13 residues. Germline loops: CDR1 MNHEY, CDR2 SVGAGI. V was trimmed by 0 bases and J by 7 bases, leaving 10 bases between them. CDR3 in DNA: TGTGCCAGCAGTTACTCGAGTTCCGGGGAGCAGTACTTC. It yields the protein CASSYSSSGEQYF.

In its sample, this clone was seen a few times. The chain carries TRBV27 and TRBJ1-2; D is unresolved. In germline, CDR1 is MNHEY, CDR2 SMNVEV (reference sequence). The CDR3 runs 13 residues. V gave up 6 bases and J gave up 8 bases, with 16 bases separating them. In DNA, the CDR3 is TGTGCCAGCAGACTAAGCTGGGGAGAAGGCTACACCTTC. Translated, it gives CASRLSWGEGYTF.

The chain couples TRBV4-2 to TRBJ2-3, with a tentative D call TRBD2 (5 bases). The CDR3 has 16 amino acids. Germline CDR1 is LGHNA and CDR2 is YNFKEQ. The V gene lost 0 bases and the J gene lost 1 base, with 11 bases spanning the gap. The CDR3 loop is CASSQERAGGTDTQYF. CDR3 nucleotides: TGTGCCAGCAGCCAAGAAAGGGCGGGCGGCACAGATACGCAGTATTTT.

The J gene is TRBJ2-1, the V gene TRBV7-9; 9 positions match TRBD1. V lost 5 bases to trimming and J lost 2 bases; unmatched junction nucleotides: 13. The CDR3 sequence is 18 residues long. Germline values: CDR1 SEHNR, CDR2 FQNEAQ (reference sequence). The CDR3 region is CASSTSGQGGAAYNEQFF. Written as DNA, the CDR3 is TGTGCCAGCAGCACCTCGGGACAGGGAGGAGCTGCCTACAATGAGCAGTTCTTC.

The chain uses TRBV18 and TRBJ1-5; D is ambiguous. V gave up 5 bases and J gave up 3 bases, with 8 bases separating them. Germline CDR1 is KGHSH and CDR2 is LQKENI. The CDR3 totals 13 residues. CDR3 coding DNA: TGTGCCAGCTCAGCGGAAACCAATCAGCCCCAGCATTTT. Its protein product is CASSAETNQPQHF. Full variable domain (rest looked up from reference TRBV18 and TRBJ1-5): NAGVMQNPRHLVRRRGQEARLRCSPMKGHSHVYWYRQLPEEGLKFMVYLQKENIIDESGMPKERFSAEFPKEGPSILRIQQVVRGDSAAYFCASSAETNQPQHFGDGTRLSIL.

This clone was seen just once. V and J are TRBV4-3 and TRBJ2-1; the match to TRBD2 covers 8 bases. V shed 0 bases and J 4 bases; nucleotides not matched to a gene: 8. Germline lookup yields CDR1 LGHNA and CDR2 YSLEER. The CDR3 consists of 17 residues. As DNA, the CDR3 is TGCGCCAGCAGCCAAGAAACCGGGACTAGACCTTACAATGAGCAGTTCTTC. This encodes CASSQETGTRPYNEQFF.

The chain couples TRBV28 to TRBJ1-1; 8 bases align to TRBD1. This CDR3 is 15 amino acids long. The germline V gene encodes CDR1 MDHEN and CDR2 SYDVKM. V dropped 6 bases and J dropped 1; count of bases not matched to a gene: 7. This chain's CDR3 is CASSNAGQGNTEAFF. The CDR3 nucleotides are TGTGCCAGCAGCAACGCCGGACAGGGGAACACTGAAGCTTTCTTT.

The V call is TRBV5-1, the J call TRBJ2-5, with 11 bases fitting TRBD2. CDR1 is SGHRS and CDR2 is YFSETQ in the germline V gene. V dropped 0 bases and J dropped 4; count of bases not matched to a gene: 8. The CDR3 runs to 17 residues. CDR3 amino acids: CASSLAGTSGGGETQYF. The CDR3 DNA is TGCGCCAGCAGCTTGGCCGGCACTAGCGGGGGAGGAGAGACCCAGTACTTC.

The chain carries TRBV7-2 and TRBJ2-1; 8 bases line up with TRBD1. Germline V CDR1 and CDR2: SGHTA, FQGNSA. The CDR3 sequence is 16 residues long. J gave up 3 bases and V 5 bases, and 9 bases lay outside the gene matches. The CDR3 loop reads CASSPRTGTLYNEQFF. For the CDR3, the DNA is TGTGCCAGCAGCCCCAGGACAGGGACCCTCTACAATGAGCAGTTCTTC. Using reference TRBV7-2 and TRBJ2-1 for the parts outside the CDR3, the full variable domain is GAGVSQSPSNKVTEKGKDVELRCDPISGHTALYWYRQSLGQGLEFLIYFQGNSAPDKSGLPSDRFSAERTGGSVSTLTIQRTQQEDSAVYLCASSPRTGTLYNEQFFGPGTRLTVL.

The J gene is TRBJ2-7, the V gene TRBV28; a possible D gene is TRBD2 (6 bases). Germline CDR1 MDHEN, CDR2 SYDVKM. Trimming stripped 2 bases from V and 6 bases from J, with 20 bases between. The CDR3 runs to 16 residues. The CDR3 nucleotides are TGTGCCAGCAGTTTAGGGGCCGGAACTAGCTCGGGCGAGCAGTACTTC. As protein: CASSLGAGTSSGEQYF.

The chain couples TRBV11-3 to TRBJ2-3; 7 bases match TRBD2. Germline trimming cut 5 bases from V and 2 bases from J; bases unmatched to any gene: 10. The CDR3 consists of 16 residues. Per germline, CDR1 SGHNT and CDR2 YENEEA. CDR3 nucleotides: TGTGCCAGCAGCCCATCTGGGGGGGACCCCACAGATACGCAGTATTTT. Protein product: CASSPSGGDPTDTQYF.

This sequence joins TRBV10-1 and TRBJ2-7; 11 bases map to TRBD2. The CDR3 length is 17 residues. Germline-derived CDR1 and CDR2 are WNHNN and SYGVQD (reference sequence). The trim removed 0 bases at V and 2 bases at J, leaving 6 bases unmatched. CDR3 in amino acids: CASSESRLAGFPYEQYF. For the CDR3, the DNA is TGCGCCAGCAGTGAGTCGCGACTAGCGGGATTCCCCTACGAGCAGTACTTC.

This clone occurred many times. The chain carries TRBV28 and TRBJ2-7; perhaps TRBD2 as D (5 bases). V was shortened by 5 bases and J by 2 bases, with 16 bases between the two germline ends. Germline V lookup: CDR1 MDHEN, CDR2 SYDVKM. The CDR3 consists of 15 residues. The CDR3 DNA reads as TGTGCCAGCAGTCTCCCCGGAGCGGCGGCCTACGAGCAGTACTTC. Translation: CASSLPGAAAYEQYF.

The genes are TRBV28 and TRBJ2-1; maybe TRBD2 (5 bases). This CDR3 is 14 amino acids long. In germline, CDR1 is MDHEN, CDR2 SYDVKM. Trimming took 4 bases from V and 4 from J, leaving 11 bases between them. The CDR3 DNA follows: TGTGCCAGCAGTTCGAGGGCCCGGTACAATGAGCAGTTCTTC. It codes for CASSSRARYNEQFF.

The rearrangement links TRBV7-3 to TRBJ1-1; D possibly corresponds to TRBD1 (5 bases). From germline, CDR1 is SGHTA and CDR2 FQGTGA. The CDR3 runs 13 residues. Trimming removed 2 bases at V and 5 bases at J, with 9 bases between. CDR3: CASSLRRETEAFF. The CDR3 DNA reads TGTGCCAGCAGCTTACGCAGGGAAACTGAAGCTTTCTTT.

The CDR3, as DNA: TGCAGCGTGGTCCAGGGGGGATTCACTGAAGCTTTCTTT. Translated: CSVVQGGFTEAFF. The chain uses TRBV29-1 and TRBJ1-1; 7 bases agree with TRBD1. V dropped 6 bases and J dropped 4; count of bases not matched to a gene: 8. CDR1 and CDR2 (germline): SQVTM, ANQGSEA. The CDR3 runs 13 residues.

The sample holds one count of this clone. CDR3 bases: TGTGCCAGCAGTTTGGGACCGGGACAGGGGATGGGGGAGCAGTACTTC. Translating gives CASSLGPGQGMGEQYF. This chain connects TRBV28 to TRBJ2-7; 10 nucleotides align to TRBD1. J was trimmed by 7 bases and V by 3 bases; bases with no gene match: 12. The CDR3 runs to 16 residues. From germline, CDR1 is MDHEN and CDR2 SYDVKM.

The chain carries TRBV6-5 and TRBJ1-2; 8 bases match TRBD1. The CDR3 contains 13 residues. V shed 6 bases, J shed 6 bases, and the junction held 6 bases outside the gene matches. Looked up from germline, CDR1 is MNHEY and CDR2 is SVGAGI. This chain's CDR3 is CASSLRGRDGYTF. In DNA form, the CDR3 reads TGTGCCAGCAGCCTCAGGGGGCGAGATGGCTACACCTTC.

The chain employs TRBV7-3 and TRBJ2-2; 10 bases align to TRBD1. Trimming at V came to 5 bases and at J to 6 bases, leaving 6 bases not matched to a gene. This CDR3 region has 15 residues. Germline V gives CDR1 SGHTA, CDR2 FQGTGA. For the CDR3, the DNA is TGTGCCAGCAGCCATGGGACAGGGGAGGCCGGGGAGCTGTTTTTT. As protein: CASSHGTGEAGELFF. Full variable domain (rest looked up from reference TRBV7-3 and TRBJ2-2): GAGVSQTPSNKVTEKGKYVELRCDPISGHTALYWYRQSLGQGPEFLIYFQGTGAADDSGLPNDRFFAVRPEGSVSTLKIQRTERGDSAVYLCASSHGTGEAGELFFGEGSRLTVL.

The V call is TRBV19, the J call TRBJ2-3, with 11 bases identical to TRBD2. J gave up 2 bases and V 7 bases, and 5 bases lay outside the gene matches. The CDR3 sequence is 15 residues long. Germline loops: CDR1 LNHDA, CDR2 SQIVND (reference sequence). The CDR3 loop reads CASTPGLADTDTQYF. CDR3 nucleotides: TGTGCCAGTACCCCGGGACTAGCGGACACAGATACGCAGTATTTT. Full variable domain (outside the CDR3, taken from reference TRBV19 and TRBJ2-3): DGGITQSPKYLFRKEGQNVTLSCEQNLNHDAMYWYRQDPGQGLRLIYYSQIVNDFQKGDIAEGYSVSREKKESFPLTVTSAQKNPTAFYLCASTPGLADTDTQYFGPGTRLTVL.

The gene calls are TRBV6-5 and TRBJ1-2; TRBD1 aligns across 9 bases. CDR1 and CDR2 from the germline V gene are MNHEY and SVGAGI. V was pared by 7 bases and J by 4 bases, with 10 bases of the junction left unmatched. The CDR3 runs 15 residues. As DNA, the CDR3 is TGTGCCAGCACTTTCTACGGGACAGGGTCCTATGGCTACACCTTC. Translation gives CASTFYGTGSYGYTF.

The rearrangement joins TRBV5-1 to TRBJ1-2, with a tentative D call TRBD1 (6 bases). Looked up from germline, CDR1 is SGHRS and CDR2 is YFSETQ. This CDR3 region has 16 residues. The V end was cut by 4 bases, the J end by 5 bases, with 21 bases between. The CDR3 loop reads CASSKDSADFGYGYTF. CDR3 bases: TGCGCCAGCAGCAAGGACAGTGCGGACTTCGGTTATGGCTACACCTTC.

As to this clone: A junction boundary mismatches the germline segment, possibly from a read error. V usage is TRBV6-6 and J usage is TRBJ2-7; 10 bases fit TRBD1. Germline V gene data show CDR1 as MNHNY and CDR2 as SVGAGI (reference sequence). The length of the CDR3 is 15 residues. The CDR3 here is CASTYGTGVPREQYF. The CDR3 DNA reads TGTGCCAGCACTTACGGGACAGGGGTCCCACGGGAGCAGTACTTC.

The CDR3 is CASSLTAEEQYF. The CDR3, as DNA: TGCGCCAGCAGCTTGACGGCGGAGGAGCAGTACTTC. V and J are TRBV5-1 and TRBJ2-7; D is undetermined. V lost 1 base, J lost 7 bases, and 9 bases lay in between. The germline V gene encodes CDR1 SGHRS and CDR2 YFSETQ. The CDR3 runs to 12 residues.

V usage is TRBV5-1 and J usage is TRBJ2-5, with D perhaps matching TRBD1 (6 bases). The CDR3 sequence is 15 residues long. CDR1 SGHRS and CDR2 YFSETQ come from the germline V gene. V was cut by 1 base and J by 2 bases, with 12 bases left in between. CDR3 coding DNA: TGCGCCAGCAGCTTGCACGACAGGCTGCAAGAGACCCAGTACTTC. Translating gives CASSLHDRLQETQYF.

This rearrangement joins TRBV29-1 to TRBJ1-1, with 7 bases matching TRBD1. The CDR3 has 14 amino acids. V lost 5 bases to trimming and J lost 7 bases; unmatched junction nucleotides: 13. From germline, CDR1 is SQVTM and CDR2 ANQGSEA. CDR3 region: CSVLLLIQGSEAFF. The DNA of the CDR3 is TGCAGCGTTCTCCTACTCATACAGGGGAGTGAAGCTTTCTTT.

The J gene is TRBJ2-5, the V gene TRBV4-2; 7 nucleotides agree with TRBD1. Germline CDR1 reads LGHNA; CDR2 reads YNFKEQ. The V segment lost 0 bases and the J segment 5 bases; nucleotides outside the gene matches: 6. This CDR3 contains 15 residues. The CDR3 DNA is TGTGCCAGCAGCCAAGAAGGCAGGGGGTGGGAGACCCAGTACTTC. It translates to CASSQEGRGWETQYF.